This TCR beta chain appears in the sequencing data of a study of control samples from healthy donors and cancer patients. V was cut by 3 bases and J by 8 bases, with 14 bases left in between. Germline loops: CDR1 LNHNV, CDR2 YYDKDF (reference sequence). This CDR3 has 14 residues. Here immunoSEQ multiplex PCR was the method, and the copy in TCRdb shows in-frame clones only, minus some. Among approximately 140,000 clones, roughly 89% were seen once, and the ten largest hold over 9%. Specimen: blood. The chain links TRBV15 to TRBJ2-1; D unclear. This receptor was obtained from a man aged 30-40 years in good health. The CDR3 DNA follows: TGTGCCACCAGCAGCTGGGTTGTTCCTGATGAGCAGTTCTTC. This translates into CATSSWVVPDEQFF.